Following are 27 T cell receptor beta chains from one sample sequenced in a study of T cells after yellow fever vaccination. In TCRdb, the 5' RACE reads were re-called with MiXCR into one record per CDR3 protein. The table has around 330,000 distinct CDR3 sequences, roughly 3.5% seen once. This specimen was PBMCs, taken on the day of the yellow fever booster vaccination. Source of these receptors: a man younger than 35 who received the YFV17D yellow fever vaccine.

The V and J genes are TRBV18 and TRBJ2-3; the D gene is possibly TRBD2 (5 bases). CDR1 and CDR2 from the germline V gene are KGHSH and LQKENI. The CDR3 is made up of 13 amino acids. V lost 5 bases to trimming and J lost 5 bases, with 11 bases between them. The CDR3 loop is CASSVLEGDTQYF. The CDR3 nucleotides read TGTGCCAGCTCAGTACTAGAAGGAGATACGCAGTATTTT. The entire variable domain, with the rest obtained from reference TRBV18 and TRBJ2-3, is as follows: NAGVMQNPRHLVRRRGQEARLRCSPMKGHSHVYWYRQLPEEGLKFMVYLQKENIIDESGMPKERFSAEFPKEGPSILRIQQVVRGDSAAYFCASSVLEGDTQYFGPGTRLTVL.

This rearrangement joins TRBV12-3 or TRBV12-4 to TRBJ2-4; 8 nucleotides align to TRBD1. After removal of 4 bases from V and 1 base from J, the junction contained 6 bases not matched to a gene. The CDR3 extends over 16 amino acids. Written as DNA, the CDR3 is TGTGCCAGCAGTTCGACAGGGGCAATGGCCAAAAACATTCAGTACTTC. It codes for CASSSTGAMAKNIQYF.

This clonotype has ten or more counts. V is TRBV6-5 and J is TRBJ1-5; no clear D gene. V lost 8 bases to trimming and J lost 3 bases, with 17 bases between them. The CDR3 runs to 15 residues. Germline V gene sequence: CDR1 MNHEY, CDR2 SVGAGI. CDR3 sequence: CASAKTSVANQPQHF. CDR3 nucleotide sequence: TGTGCCAGCGCCAAAACCAGTGTGGCCAATCAGCCCCAGCATTTT.

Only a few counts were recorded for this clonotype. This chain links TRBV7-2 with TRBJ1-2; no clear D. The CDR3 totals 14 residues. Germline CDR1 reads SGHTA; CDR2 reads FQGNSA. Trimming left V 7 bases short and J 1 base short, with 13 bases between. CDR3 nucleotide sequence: TGTGCCAGCAAGCAAAACCAACTTAACTATGGCTACACCTTC. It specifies CASKQNQLNYGYTF.

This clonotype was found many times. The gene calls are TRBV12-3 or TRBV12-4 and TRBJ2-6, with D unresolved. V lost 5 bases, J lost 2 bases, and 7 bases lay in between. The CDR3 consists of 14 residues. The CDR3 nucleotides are TGTGCCAGCAGTCTATCGCCTGGGGCCAACGTCCTGACTTTC. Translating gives CASSLSPGANVLTF.

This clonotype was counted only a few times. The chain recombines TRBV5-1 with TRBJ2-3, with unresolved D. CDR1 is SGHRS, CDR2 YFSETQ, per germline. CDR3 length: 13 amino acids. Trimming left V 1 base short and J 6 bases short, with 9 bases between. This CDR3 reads CASSLPLGDTQYF. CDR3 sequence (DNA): TGCGCCAGCAGCTTGCCTTTAGGTGATACGCAGTATTTT.

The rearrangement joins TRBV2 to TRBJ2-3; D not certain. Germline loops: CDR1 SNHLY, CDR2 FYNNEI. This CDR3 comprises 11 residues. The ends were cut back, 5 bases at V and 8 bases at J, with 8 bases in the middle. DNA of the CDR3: TGTGCCAGCAGTCAAAAAGCTACGCAGTATTTT. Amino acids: CASSQKATQYF.

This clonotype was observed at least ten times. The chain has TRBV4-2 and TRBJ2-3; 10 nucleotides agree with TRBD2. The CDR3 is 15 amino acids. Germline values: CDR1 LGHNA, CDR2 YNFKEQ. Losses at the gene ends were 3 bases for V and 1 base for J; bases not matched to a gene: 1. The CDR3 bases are TGTGCCAGCAGCCAGCTAGCGGGGGGCACAGATACGCAGTATTTT. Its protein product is CASSQLAGGTDTQYF.

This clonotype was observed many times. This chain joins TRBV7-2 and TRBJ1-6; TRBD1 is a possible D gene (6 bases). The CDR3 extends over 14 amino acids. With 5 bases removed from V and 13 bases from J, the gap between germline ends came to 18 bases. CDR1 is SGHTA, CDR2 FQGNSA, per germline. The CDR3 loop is CASSVGGGIPPLHF. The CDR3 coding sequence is TGTGCCAGCAGCGTAGGAGGGGGAATCCCCCCCCTCCACTTT.

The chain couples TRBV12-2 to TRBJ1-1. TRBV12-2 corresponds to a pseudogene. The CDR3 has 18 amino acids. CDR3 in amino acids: CASRPEGRGRGPRIEAFF. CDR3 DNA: TGTGCAAGTCGCCCGGAGGGGAGAGGACGGGGCCCGAGGATAGAAGCTTTCTTT.

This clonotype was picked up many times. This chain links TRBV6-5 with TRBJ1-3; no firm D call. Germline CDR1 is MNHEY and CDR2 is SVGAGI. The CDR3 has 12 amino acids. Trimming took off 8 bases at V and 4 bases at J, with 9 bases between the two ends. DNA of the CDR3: TGTGCCAGCTCTCCTGCGGGAAACACCATATATTTT. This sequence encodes CASSPAGNTIYF.

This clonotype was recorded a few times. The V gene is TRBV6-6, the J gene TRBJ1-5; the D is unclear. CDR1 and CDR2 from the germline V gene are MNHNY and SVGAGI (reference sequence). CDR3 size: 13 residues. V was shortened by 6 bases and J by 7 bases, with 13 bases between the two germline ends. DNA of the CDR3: TGTGCCAGCAGGTGGGCTGCAGCCCAGCCCCAGCATTTT. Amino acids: CASRWAAAQPQHF.

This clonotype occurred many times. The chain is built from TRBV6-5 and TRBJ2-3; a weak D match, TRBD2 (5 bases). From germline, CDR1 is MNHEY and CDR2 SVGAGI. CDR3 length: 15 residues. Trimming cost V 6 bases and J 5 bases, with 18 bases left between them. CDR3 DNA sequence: TGTGCCAGCAGCAGTTACACCCTAGCTTTAGATACGCAGTATTTT. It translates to CASSSYTLALDTQYF.

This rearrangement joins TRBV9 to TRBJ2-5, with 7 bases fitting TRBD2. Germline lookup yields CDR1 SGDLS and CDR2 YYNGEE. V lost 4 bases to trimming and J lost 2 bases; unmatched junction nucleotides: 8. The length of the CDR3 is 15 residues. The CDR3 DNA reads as TGTGCCAGCAGCCCCGGACCCGGGGGGCAAGAGACCCAGTACTTC. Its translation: CASSPGPGGQETQYF.

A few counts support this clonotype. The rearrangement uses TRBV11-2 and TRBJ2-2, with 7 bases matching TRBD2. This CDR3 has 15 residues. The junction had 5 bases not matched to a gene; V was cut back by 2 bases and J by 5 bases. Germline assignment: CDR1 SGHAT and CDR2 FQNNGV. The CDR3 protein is CASSLYGGMTGELFF. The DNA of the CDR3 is TGTGCCAGCAGCTTATACGGGGGGATGACCGGGGAGCTGTTTTTT.

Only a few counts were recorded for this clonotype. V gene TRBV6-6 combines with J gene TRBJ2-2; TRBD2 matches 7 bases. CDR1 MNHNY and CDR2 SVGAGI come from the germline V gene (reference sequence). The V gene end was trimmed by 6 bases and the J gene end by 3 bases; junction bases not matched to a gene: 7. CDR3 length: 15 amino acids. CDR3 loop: CASRGAGQDTGELFF. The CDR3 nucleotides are TGTGCCAGCAGGGGAGCGGGGCAGGACACCGGGGAGCTGTTTTTT.

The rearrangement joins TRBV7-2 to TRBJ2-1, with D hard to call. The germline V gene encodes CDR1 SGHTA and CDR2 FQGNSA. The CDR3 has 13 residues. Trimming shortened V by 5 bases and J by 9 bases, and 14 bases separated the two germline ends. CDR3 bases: TGTGCCAGCAGCCCCGGCTGGGGTGGTGAGCAGTTCTTC. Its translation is CASSPGWGGEQFF.

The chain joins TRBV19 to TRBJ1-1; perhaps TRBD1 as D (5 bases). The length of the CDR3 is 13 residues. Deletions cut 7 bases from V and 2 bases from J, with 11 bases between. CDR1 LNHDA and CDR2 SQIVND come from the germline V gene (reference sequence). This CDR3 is CASTDTINTEAFF. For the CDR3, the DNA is TGTGCCAGTACGGACACCATTAACACTGAAGCTTTCTTT. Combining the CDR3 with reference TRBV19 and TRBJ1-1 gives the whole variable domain DGGITQSPKYLFRKEGQNVTLSCEQNLNHDAMYWYRQDPGQGLRLIYYSQIVNDFQKGDIAEGYSVSREKKESFPLTVTSAQKNPTAFYLCASTDTINTEAFFGQGTRLTVV.

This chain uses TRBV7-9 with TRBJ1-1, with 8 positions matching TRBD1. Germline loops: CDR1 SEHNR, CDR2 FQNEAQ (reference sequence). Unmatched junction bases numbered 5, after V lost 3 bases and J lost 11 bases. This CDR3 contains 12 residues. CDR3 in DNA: TGTGCCAGCAGCTTTGGACAGGGTAAGGCTTTCTTT. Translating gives CASSFGQGKAFF.

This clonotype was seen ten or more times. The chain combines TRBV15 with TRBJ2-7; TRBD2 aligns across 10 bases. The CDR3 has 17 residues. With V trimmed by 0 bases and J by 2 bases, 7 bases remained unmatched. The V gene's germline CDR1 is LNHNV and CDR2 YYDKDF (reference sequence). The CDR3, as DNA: TGTGCCACCAGCAGAGAGAGGACTAGCGGATCGACCTACGAGCAGTACGTC. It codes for CATSRERTSGSTYEQYV.

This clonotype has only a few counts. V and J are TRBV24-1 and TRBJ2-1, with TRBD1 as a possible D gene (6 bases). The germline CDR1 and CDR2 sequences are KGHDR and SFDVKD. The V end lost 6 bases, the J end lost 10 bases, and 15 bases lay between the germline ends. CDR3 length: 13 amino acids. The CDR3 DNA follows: TGTGCCACCAGTCCCACTGCCGGGACAGAGCAGTTCTTC. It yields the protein CATSPTAGTEQFF.

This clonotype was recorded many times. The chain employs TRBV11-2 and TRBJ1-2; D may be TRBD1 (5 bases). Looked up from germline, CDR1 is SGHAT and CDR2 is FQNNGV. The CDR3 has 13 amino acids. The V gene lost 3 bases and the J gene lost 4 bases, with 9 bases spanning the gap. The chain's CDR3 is CASSFGGGYGYTF. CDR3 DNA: TGTGCCAGCAGCTTCGGGGGAGGCTATGGCTACACCTTC.

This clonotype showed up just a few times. The CDR3 reads CASIHPPAGYGYTF. The CDR3 DNA is TGTGCCAGCATCCATCCCCCGGCAGGCTATGGCTACACCTTC. This rearrangement joins TRBV27 to TRBJ1-2; D is unclear. This CDR3 has 14 residues. Germline V gives CDR1 MNHEY, CDR2 SMNVEV (reference sequence). Trimming removed 7 bases at V and 4 bases at J, with 16 bases between.

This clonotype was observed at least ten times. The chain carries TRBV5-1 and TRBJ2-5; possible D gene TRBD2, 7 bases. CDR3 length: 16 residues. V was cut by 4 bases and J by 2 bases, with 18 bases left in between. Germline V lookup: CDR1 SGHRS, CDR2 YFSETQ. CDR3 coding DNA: TGCGCCAGCAGCCCGAGGGGGGGCTTGGGGCAAGAGACCCAGTACTTC. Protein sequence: CASSPRGGLGQETQYF.

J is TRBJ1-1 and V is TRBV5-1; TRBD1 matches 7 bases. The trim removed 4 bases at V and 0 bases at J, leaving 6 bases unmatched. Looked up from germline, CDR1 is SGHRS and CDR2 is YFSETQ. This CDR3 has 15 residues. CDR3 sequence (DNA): TGCGCCAGCAGCCTTCTGACAGGGCTGAACACTGAAGCTTTCTTT. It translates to CASSLLTGLNTEAFF.

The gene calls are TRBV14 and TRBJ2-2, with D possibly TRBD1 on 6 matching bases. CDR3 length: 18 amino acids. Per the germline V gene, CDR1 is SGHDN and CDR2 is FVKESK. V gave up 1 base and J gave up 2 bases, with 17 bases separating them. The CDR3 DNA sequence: TGTGCCAGCAGCCAAGGCGGAACGGACAGCTTAAACACCGGGGAGCTGTTTTTT. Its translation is CASSQGGTDSLNTGELFF.

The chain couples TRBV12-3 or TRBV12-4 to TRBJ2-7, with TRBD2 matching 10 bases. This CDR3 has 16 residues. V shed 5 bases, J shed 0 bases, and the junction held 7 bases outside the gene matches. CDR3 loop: CASSPHTSGDSYEQYF. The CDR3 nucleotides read TGTGCCAGCAGTCCACATACTAGCGGGGACTCCTACGAGCAGTACTTC.